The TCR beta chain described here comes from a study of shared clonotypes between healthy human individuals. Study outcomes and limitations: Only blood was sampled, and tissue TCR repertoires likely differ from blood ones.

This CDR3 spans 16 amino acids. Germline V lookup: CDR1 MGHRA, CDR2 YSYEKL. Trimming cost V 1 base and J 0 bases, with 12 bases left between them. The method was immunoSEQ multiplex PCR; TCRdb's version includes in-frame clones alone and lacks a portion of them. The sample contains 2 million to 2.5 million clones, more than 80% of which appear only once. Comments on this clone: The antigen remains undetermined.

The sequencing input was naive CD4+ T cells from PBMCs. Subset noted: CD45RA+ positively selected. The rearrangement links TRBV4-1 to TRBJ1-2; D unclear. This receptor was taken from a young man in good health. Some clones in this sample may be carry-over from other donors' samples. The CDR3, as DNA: TGCGCCAGCAGCCAAGTTCCTAAAACGACTAACTATGGCTACACCTTC. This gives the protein CASSQVPKTTNYGYTF.